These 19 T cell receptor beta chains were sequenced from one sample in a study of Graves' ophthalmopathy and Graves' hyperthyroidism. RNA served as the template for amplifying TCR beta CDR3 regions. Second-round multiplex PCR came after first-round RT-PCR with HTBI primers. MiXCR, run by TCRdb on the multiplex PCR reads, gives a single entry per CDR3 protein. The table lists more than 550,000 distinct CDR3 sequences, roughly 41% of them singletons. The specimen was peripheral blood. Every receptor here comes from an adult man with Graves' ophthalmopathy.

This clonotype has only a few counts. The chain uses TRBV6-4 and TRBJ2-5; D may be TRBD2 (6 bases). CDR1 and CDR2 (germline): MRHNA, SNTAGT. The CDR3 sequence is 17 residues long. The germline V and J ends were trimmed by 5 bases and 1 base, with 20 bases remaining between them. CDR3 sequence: CASSPDLGLTSQETQYF. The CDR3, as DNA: TGTGCCAGCAGTCCCGACCTTGGACTAACCAGCCAAGAGACCCAGTACTTC.

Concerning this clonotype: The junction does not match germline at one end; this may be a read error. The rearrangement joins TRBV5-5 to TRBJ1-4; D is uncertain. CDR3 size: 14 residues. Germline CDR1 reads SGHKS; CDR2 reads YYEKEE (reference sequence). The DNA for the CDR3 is TGTGCCAGCAGCCCGGGCGGGGATGGTGAAAAACTGCTTTTT. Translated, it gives CASSPGGDGEKLLF.

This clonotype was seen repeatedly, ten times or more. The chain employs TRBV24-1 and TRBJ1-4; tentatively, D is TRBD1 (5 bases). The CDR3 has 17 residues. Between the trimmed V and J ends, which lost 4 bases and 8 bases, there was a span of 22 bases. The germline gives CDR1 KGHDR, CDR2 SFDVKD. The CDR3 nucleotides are TGTGCCACCAGTGACTGGGACTTCTCTGAGCTGTCCGAAAAACTGTTTTTT. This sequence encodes CATSDWDFSELSEKLFF.

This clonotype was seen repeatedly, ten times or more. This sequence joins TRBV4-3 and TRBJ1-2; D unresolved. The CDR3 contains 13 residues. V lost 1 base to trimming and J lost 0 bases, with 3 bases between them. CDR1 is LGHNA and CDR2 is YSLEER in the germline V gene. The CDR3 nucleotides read TGCGCCAGCAGCCAAGGCCCTAACTATGGCTACACCTTC. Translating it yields CASSQGPNYGYTF.

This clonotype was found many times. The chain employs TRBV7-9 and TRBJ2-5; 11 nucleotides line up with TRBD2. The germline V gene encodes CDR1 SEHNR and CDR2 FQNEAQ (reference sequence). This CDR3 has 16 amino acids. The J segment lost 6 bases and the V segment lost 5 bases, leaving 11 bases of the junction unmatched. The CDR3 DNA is TGTGCCAGCAGCGAACCTACTAGCGGGAGTTTGAAGACCCAGTACTTC. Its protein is CASSEPTSGSLKTQYF.

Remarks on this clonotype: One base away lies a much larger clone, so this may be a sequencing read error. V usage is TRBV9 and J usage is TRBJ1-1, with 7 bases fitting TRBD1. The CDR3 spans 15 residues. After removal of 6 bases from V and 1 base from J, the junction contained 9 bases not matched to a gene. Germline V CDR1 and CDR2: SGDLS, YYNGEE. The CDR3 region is CASTSGGGANTEAFF. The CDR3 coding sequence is TGTGCCAGCACCTCAGGGGGAGGGGCGAACACTGAAGCTTTCTTT.

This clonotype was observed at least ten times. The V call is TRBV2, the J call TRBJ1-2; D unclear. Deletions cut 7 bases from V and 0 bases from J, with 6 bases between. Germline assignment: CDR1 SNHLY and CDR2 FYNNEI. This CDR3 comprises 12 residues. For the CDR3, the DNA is TGTGCCAGCATTGGGACTAACTATGGCTACACCTTC. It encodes CASIGTNYGYTF.

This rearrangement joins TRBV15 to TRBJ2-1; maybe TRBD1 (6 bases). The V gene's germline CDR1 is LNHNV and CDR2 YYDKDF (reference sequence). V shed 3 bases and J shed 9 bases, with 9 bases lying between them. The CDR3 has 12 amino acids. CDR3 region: CATSSQGIEQFF. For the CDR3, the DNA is TGTGCCACCAGCAGCCAGGGGATTGAGCAGTTCTTC.

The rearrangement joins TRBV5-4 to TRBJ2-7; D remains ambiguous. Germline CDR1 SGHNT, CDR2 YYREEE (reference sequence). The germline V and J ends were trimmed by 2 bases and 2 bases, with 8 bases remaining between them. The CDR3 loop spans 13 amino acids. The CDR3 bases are TGTGCCAGCAGCTTCACGTCAACCTACGAGCAGTACTTC. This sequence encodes CASSFTSTYEQYF.

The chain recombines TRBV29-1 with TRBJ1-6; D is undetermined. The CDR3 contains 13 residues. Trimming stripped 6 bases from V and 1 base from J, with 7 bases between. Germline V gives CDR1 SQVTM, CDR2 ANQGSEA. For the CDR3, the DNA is TGCAGCGTAATGACGTCCTATAATTCACCCCTCCACTTT. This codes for CSVMTSYNSPLHF.

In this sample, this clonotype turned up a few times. CDR3 amino acids: CAISEGADTIYF. The CDR3 DNA reads as TGTGCCATCAGTGAGGGGGCAGACACCATATATTTT. The chain links TRBV10-3 to TRBJ1-3, with D perhaps matching TRBD1 (5 bases). Germline V gene lookup returns CDR1 ENHRY and CDR2 SYGVKD. V was shortened by 2 bases and J by 8 bases, with 7 bases between the two germline ends. The CDR3 spans 12 residues.

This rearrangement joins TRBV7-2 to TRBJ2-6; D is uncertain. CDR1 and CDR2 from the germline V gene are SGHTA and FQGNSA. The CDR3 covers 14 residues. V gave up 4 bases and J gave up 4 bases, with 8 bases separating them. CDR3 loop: CASSSLTGANVLTF. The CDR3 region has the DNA TGTGCCAGCAGCTCCTTGACAGGGGCCAACGTCCTGACTTTC. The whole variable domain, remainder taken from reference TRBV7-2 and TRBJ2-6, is GAGVSQSPSNKVTEKGKDVELRCDPISGHTALYWYRQSLGQGLEFLIYFQGNSAPDKSGLPSDRFSAERTGGSVSTLTIQRTQQEDSAVYLCASSSLTGANVLTFGAGSRLTVL.

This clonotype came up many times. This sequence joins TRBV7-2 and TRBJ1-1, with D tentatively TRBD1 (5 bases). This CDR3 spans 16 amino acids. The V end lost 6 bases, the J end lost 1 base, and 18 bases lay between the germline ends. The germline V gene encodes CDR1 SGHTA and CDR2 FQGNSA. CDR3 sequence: CASRSPAGLGNTEAFF. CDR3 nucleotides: TGTGCCAGCAGGTCACCGGCGGGACTTGGGAACACTGAAGCTTTCTTT.

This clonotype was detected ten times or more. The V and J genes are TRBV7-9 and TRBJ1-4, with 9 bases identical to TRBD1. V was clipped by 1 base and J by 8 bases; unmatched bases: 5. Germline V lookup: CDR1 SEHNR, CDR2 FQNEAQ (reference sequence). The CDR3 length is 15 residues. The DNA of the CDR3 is TGTGCCAGCAGCTTAGACGGACAGGGGAACGAAAAACTGTTTTTT. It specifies CASSLDGQGNEKLFF.

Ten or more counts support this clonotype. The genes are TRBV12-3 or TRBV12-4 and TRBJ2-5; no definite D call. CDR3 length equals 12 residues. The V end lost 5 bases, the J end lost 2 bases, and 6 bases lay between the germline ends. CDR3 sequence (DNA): TGTGCCAGCAGTCGGCAGCAAGAGACCCAGTACTTC. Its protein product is CASSRQQETQYF.

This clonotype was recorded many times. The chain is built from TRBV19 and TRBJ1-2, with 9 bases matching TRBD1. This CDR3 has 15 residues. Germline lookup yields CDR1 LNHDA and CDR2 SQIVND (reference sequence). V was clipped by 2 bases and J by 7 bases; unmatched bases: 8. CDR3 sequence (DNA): TGTGCCAGTAGTATACCGGCCGGGACAGGGTTTGGCTACACCTTC. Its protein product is CASSIPAGTGFGYTF.

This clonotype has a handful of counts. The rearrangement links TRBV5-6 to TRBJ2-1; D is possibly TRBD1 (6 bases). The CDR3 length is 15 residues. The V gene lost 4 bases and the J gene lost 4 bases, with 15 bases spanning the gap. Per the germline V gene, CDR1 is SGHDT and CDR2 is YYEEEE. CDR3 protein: CASSLRTERYNEQFF. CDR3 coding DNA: TGTGCCAGCAGCCTCCGGACAGAGCGTTACAATGAGCAGTTCTTC.

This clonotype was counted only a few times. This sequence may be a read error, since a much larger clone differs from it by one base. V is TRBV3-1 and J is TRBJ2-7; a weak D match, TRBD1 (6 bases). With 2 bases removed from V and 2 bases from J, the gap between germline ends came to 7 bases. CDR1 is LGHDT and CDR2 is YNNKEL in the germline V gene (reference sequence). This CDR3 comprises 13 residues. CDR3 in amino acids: CASSQQGTYEQYF. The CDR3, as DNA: TGTGCCAGCAGCCAACAGGGGACCTACGAGCAGTACTTC.

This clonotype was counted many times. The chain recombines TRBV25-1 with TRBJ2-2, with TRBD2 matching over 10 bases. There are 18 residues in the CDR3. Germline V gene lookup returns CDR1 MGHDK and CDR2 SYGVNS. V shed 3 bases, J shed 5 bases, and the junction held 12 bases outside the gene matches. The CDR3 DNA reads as TGTGCCAGCAGTGATTCAAGGGAGGCTAGCGGGGGAACCGGGGAGCTGTTTTTT. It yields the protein CASSDSREASGGTGELFF.